This paragraph covers one TCR beta chain sequence. Its specificity is not known. This CDR3 comprises 13 residues. V was clipped by 7 bases and J by 2 bases; unmatched bases: 5. The V gene's germline CDR1 is SQVTM and CDR2 ANQGSEA. The sample originates from a study of shared clonotypes between healthy human individuals. General study results and limits: Depth of sequencing was expected to influence donor clonotype sharing. Only a few donors were included, so the genetic and exposure-history diversity represented was limited. Non-shared clonotypes had lower generation probabilities than clonotypes shared by all four sorted-subset donors.

Source study methods: Filtering differed because ImmunoSEQ produced junction-only sequences that carried no quality scores. Profiling relied on immunoSEQ multiplex PCR, and the TCRdb table lists in-frame clones only, not all of them. That table is the source of V, J and clone size, and D and trimming were worked out from the DNA. In the table there are about 1 million clones, about 74% of which are singletons. The rearrangement joins TRBV29-1 to TRBJ1-2; 9 nucleotides align to TRBD1. The sequenced sample consisted of memory CD4+ T cells sorted from blood. Subset meaning: CD45RA-negative fraction. This clonotype was sampled from a man younger than 30 in good health. CDR3 sequence reads: CSGGDRENYGYTF. The CDR3 coding sequence is TGCAGCGGTGGGGACAGGGAAAACTATGGCTACACCTTC.